What follows describes a single T cell receptor beta chain. This sample was included in a study of beta chain features in type 1 diabetes. Each sorted fraction was over 95% pure. Reverse transcription of all isolated RNA meant that expressed TCRB transcripts were sequenced. Produced via immunoSEQ multiplex PCR; TCRdb's table is partial and in-frame only. Here the sample spans some 150,000 clones, about 50% being singletons. In germline, CDR1 is ENHRY, CDR2 SYGVKD. Trimming cost V 3 bases and J 6 bases; bases outside gene matches: 8. The CDR3 has 16 amino acids. The chain combines TRBV10-3 with TRBJ2-3; 11 positions agree with TRBD2. The sample comprised Tregs from blood. This TCR derives from a man younger than 35 in good health. In nucleotides, the CDR3 is TGTGCCATCAGTGAAGGGACTAGCGGATCGGGGGATACGCAGTATTTT. Protein sequence: CAISEGTSGSGDTQYF.